These 17 T cell receptor beta chains originate from one sample sequenced in a study of molecular identifiers for immune sequencing clone quantification. One entry per CDR3 protein, called by TCRdb with MiXCR from the PCR reads. The sample lists around 480,000 distinct CDR3 sequences, over 20% seen once, with around 0.84% in the top ten. The sequenced sample consisted of naive CD8+ T cells from blood, with Jurkat cell RNA spiked in. Subset specified: FACS-sorted CD8+CD4-CCR7+CD45RA+ naive T cells. These receptors originate from a human donor in good health. Some libraries in this study had Jurkat cell RNA spiked in.

With regard to this clonotype: This may arise from a read error, as a much more abundant clone is one base away. The CDR3 end shows no conserved phenylalanine or tryptophan, and so a read error is likely. The CDR3 region has the DNA TGCAGCGCCCTGGACAGGGGATCGCACGAGCAGTACTCC. Its translation: CSALDRGSHEQYS. The V call is TRBV29-1, the J call TRBJ2-7, with TRBD1 matching over 9 bases. The germline V gene encodes CDR1 SQVTM and CDR2 ANQGSEA. The J segment lost 5 bases and the V segment lost 7 bases, leaving 9 bases of the junction unmatched. The CDR3 is made up of 13 amino acids.

This clonotype was picked up many times. The V and J genes are TRBV7-9 and TRBJ2-5; D gene uncertain. V dropped 6 bases and J dropped 5 bases, with 10 bases sitting between them. The CDR3 spans 12 residues. The germline CDR1 and CDR2 sequences are SEHNR and FQNEAQ (reference sequence). CDR3 sequence (DNA): TGTGCCAGCAGAGACCTGTCGGAGACCCAGTACTTC. Translated, it gives CASRDLSETQYF. Supplemented by reference TRBV7-9 and TRBJ2-5, the full variable domain reads DTGVSQNPRHKITKRGQNVTFRCDPISEHNRLYWYRQTLGQGPEFLTYFQNEAQLEKSRLLSDRFSAERPKGSFSTLEIQRTEQGDSAMYLCASRDLSETQYFGPGTRLLVL.

This clonotype was detected only a few times. The CDR3 DNA is TGTGCCAGCACCGACTGGACAGGGGGCATCTACGAGCAGTACTTC. Translation: CASTDWTGGIYEQYF. The genes are TRBV2 and TRBJ2-7, with 11 bases aligning to TRBD1. With V trimmed by 7 bases and J by 3 bases, 8 bases remained unmatched. Germline-derived CDR1 and CDR2 are SNHLY and FYNNEI. CDR3 length: 15 residues.

V gene TRBV4-3 combines with J gene TRBJ1-4; tentative D call: TRBD1 (6 bases). V lost 0 bases and J lost 8, with 13 bases in between. The CDR3 length is 15 residues. Germline lookup yields CDR1 LGHNA and CDR2 YSLEER. The CDR3 protein is CASSQERGSGEKLFF. The DNA for the CDR3 is TGCGCCAGCAGCCAAGAAAGGGGGAGCGGAGAAAAACTGTTTTTT.

This clonotype was observed a handful of times. The chain couples TRBV20-1 to TRBJ1-1; no clear D. The CDR3 totals 13 residues. Trimming took off 5 bases at V and 4 bases at J, with 14 bases between the two ends. CDR1 and CDR2 (germline): DFQATT, SNEGSKA (reference sequence). The CDR3 is CSASDGRGTEAFF. The CDR3 DNA reads as TGCAGTGCTTCCGACGGACGCGGCACTGAAGCTTTCTTT.

The V and J genes are TRBV13 and TRBJ2-7, with 10 bases aligning to TRBD1. The CDR3 runs to 17 residues. The V gene's germline CDR1 is PRHDT and CDR2 FYEKMQ (reference sequence). Trimming cost V 4 bases and J 2 bases; bases outside gene matches: 11. The CDR3 DNA sequence: TGTGCCAGCAGCTCCGGACTAGGGACAGGGGCCGCCTACGAGCAGTACTTC. Protein: CASSSGLGTGAAYEQYF.

This clonotype showed up many times. The V gene is TRBV19, the J gene TRBJ2-7; D is undetermined. This CDR3 has 13 amino acids. Per germline, CDR1 LNHDA and CDR2 SQIVND (reference sequence). The germline V and J ends were trimmed by 6 bases and 2 bases, with 11 bases remaining between them. CDR3 sequence (DNA): TGTGCCAGTAGAGAGGACGGAACCTACGAGCAGTACTTC. Translated, it gives CASREDGTYEQYF.

This clonotype was observed many times. The V gene is TRBV5-5, the J gene TRBJ2-3, with D possibly being TRBD1 (5 bases). This CDR3 is built from 19 residues. Per the germline V gene, CDR1 is SGHKS and CDR2 is YYEKEE (reference sequence). The V end lost 0 bases, the J end lost 3 bases, and 23 bases lay between the germline ends. CDR3 DNA sequence: TGTGCCAGCAGCTTGGAAGGCTACAGGTCTACCCTAGGTACAGATACGCAGTATTTT. Protein product: CASSLEGYRSTLGTDTQYF.

The V gene is TRBV9, the J gene TRBJ2-2; D remains ambiguous. With 0 bases removed from V and 7 bases from J, the gap between germline ends came to 10 bases. The germline V gene has CDR1 SGDLS and CDR2 YYNGEE. The CDR3 consists of 14 residues. CDR3 amino acids: CASSVELSDGELFF. In DNA form, the CDR3 reads TGTGCCAGCAGCGTAGAGCTCTCGGACGGGGAGCTGTTTTTT. Drawing the rest from reference TRBV9 and TRBJ2-2, the complete variable domain is DSGVTQTPKHLITATGQRVTLRCSPRSGDLSVYWYQQSLDQGLQFLIQYYNGEERAKGNILERFSAQQFPDLHSELNLSSLELGDSALYFCASSVELSDGELFFGEGSRLTVL.

This rearrangement joins TRBV6-2 or TRBV6-3 to TRBJ2-7, with a weak D call TRBD1 (6 bases). Germline V gene lookup returns CDR1 MNHEY and CDR2 SVGEGT. The CDR3 is made up of 13 amino acids. V was clipped by 2 bases and J by 5 bases, with 10 bases between them. DNA for the CDR3: TGTGCCAGCAGTTACGGGGCAGGGGACGAGCAGTACTTC. Translation: CASSYGAGDEQYF.

This clonotype came up many times. This chain connects TRBV6-5 to TRBJ1-1; D perhaps matches TRBD1 (5 bases). This CDR3 has 15 amino acids. Trimming took off 5 bases at V and 1 base at J, with 14 bases between the two ends. The germline CDR1 and CDR2 sequences are MNHEY and SVGAGI. The CDR3 nucleotides are TGTGCCAGCAGTATGAGTGGGGGATGGAACACTGAAGCTTTCTTT. It specifies CASSMSGGWNTEAFF.

This rearrangement joins TRBV27 to TRBJ2-2, with a tentative D call TRBD2 (6 bases). This CDR3 has 16 residues. Germline CDR1 is MNHEY and CDR2 is SMNVEV (reference sequence). The V and J ends lost 8 bases and 1 base respectively, with 17 bases between them. The CDR3: CASAKDPGLNTGELFF. CDR3 DNA sequence: TGTGCCAGCGCGAAGGATCCGGGACTGAACACCGGGGAGCTGTTTTTT.

This clonotype was recorded at least ten times. The V and J genes are TRBV29-1 and TRBJ2-3; no clear D. This CDR3 spans 10 amino acids. The germline V gene has CDR1 SQVTM and CDR2 ANQGSEA. Trimming shortened V by 6 bases and J by 7 bases, and 8 bases separated the two germline ends. The CDR3 protein is CSVQEYTQYF. CDR3 coding DNA: TGCAGCGTGCAGGAATATACGCAGTATTTT.

The rearrangement uses TRBV27 and TRBJ2-7; D could derive from TRBD1 or TRBD2 (5 bases each). The CDR3 extends over 17 amino acids. Trimming removed 1 base at V and 3 bases at J, with 19 bases between. CDR1 MNHEY and CDR2 SMNVEV come from the germline V gene (reference sequence). The CDR3 DNA reads TGTGCCAGCAGTTTATTAGGGGTCGGAGGAGTAGACTACGAGCAGTACTTC. Amino acid sequence: CASSLLGVGGVDYEQYF.

In its sample, this clonotype was seen many times. The chain is built from TRBV13 and TRBJ2-2, with TRBD2 identical over 13 bases. The trim removed 3 bases at V and 4 bases at J, leaving 8 bases unmatched. Per the germline V gene, CDR1 is PRHDT and CDR2 is FYEKMQ (reference sequence). The CDR3 extends over 18 amino acids. CDR3 loop: CASSFGLAGDSGTGELFF. The CDR3 DNA is TGTGCCAGCAGCTTCGGACTAGCGGGAGACTCTGGCACCGGGGAGCTGTTTTTT.

The V gene is TRBV20-1, the J gene TRBJ2-5, with TRBD1 matching over 7 bases. Germline V gene sequence: CDR1 DFQATT, CDR2 SNEGSKA (reference sequence). This CDR3 contains 14 residues. V gave up 5 bases and J gave up 0 bases; unmatched junction bases: 6. The CDR3 sequence is CSAETGPYQETQYF. CDR3 bases: TGCAGTGCTGAGACAGGGCCGTACCAAGAGACCCAGTACTTC.

A note on this clonotype: This clone may be a read error of a much larger clone one base away. The rearrangement joins TRBV28 to TRBJ2-5; TRBD2 agrees at 7 bases. The germline gives CDR1 MDHEN, CDR2 SYDVKM. The CDR3 is 17 residues long. CDR3: CASSLASLVGGRETKYF. CDR3 coding DNA: TGTGCCAGCAGTTTAGCATCGTTAGTGGGAGGGCGAGAGACCAAGTACTTC.